One sample yielded the 30 T cell receptor beta chains listed below, sequenced in a study of blood T cells in healthy people across ages. Sample-barcoded 5' priming and a J-beta primer mix drove a second PCR of about 6 to 12 cycles. TCRdb recomputed calls from the 5' RACE reads with MiXCR, one row per CDR3 protein. The sample lists about 1,500,000 distinct CDR3 sequences; over 25% were seen once. The sequenced sample consisted of blood. All receptors derive from a woman in her 30s in good health.

This clonotype turned up a few times. The junction differs from germline at one of its ends, possibly a read error. This chain links TRBV5-1 with TRBJ2-3, with no clear D. Germline-derived CDR1 and CDR2 are SGHRS and YFSETQ. There are 11 residues in the CDR3. The CDR3 sequence is CASSFGDTLYF. The CDR3 DNA follows: TGCGCCAGCAGCTTTGGGGATACGCTGTATTTT.

This sequence joins TRBV10-2 and TRBJ2-4; 12 bases match TRBD2. From germline, CDR1 is WSHSY and CDR2 SAAADI. This CDR3 has 18 residues. J gave up 3 bases and V 5 bases, and 11 bases lay outside the gene matches. CDR3 DNA sequence: TGCGCCAGCAGTCCACTAGCGGGGGGACCATTGGGCAAAAACATTCAGTACTTC. It is translated as CASSPLAGGPLGKNIQYF.

This clonotype has ten or more counts. V and J are TRBV5-1 and TRBJ2-7, with TRBD2 as a possible D gene (6 bases). CDR1 and CDR2 from the germline V gene are SGHRS and YFSETQ. CDR3 length: 15 amino acids. Trimming stripped 5 bases from V and 2 bases from J, with 17 bases between. CDR3 DNA sequence: TGCGCCAGCAGTCCGGACGGGAGCGTCCCCTACGAGCAGTACTTC. It yields the protein CASSPDGSVPYEQYF.

The chain uses TRBV3-1 and TRBJ2-1, with D perhaps matching TRBD1 (6 bases). The CDR3 spans 15 residues. V dropped 5 bases and J dropped 1 base, with 12 bases sitting between them. Germline V gene lookup returns CDR1 LGHDT and CDR2 YNNKEL (reference sequence). The CDR3 nucleotides read TGTGCCAGCAGCAGACTTACAGGGTCCTACAATGAGCAGTTCTTC. It specifies CASSRLTGSYNEQFF.

The chain links TRBV7-9 to TRBJ2-5; 7 bases map to TRBD1. Germline-derived CDR1 and CDR2 are SEHNR and FQNEAQ (reference sequence). Trimming at V came to 2 bases and at J to 3 bases, leaving 6 bases not matched to a gene. There are 15 residues in the CDR3. The CDR3 protein is CASSLNYRGKETQYF. The DNA of the CDR3 is TGTGCCAGCAGCTTAAACTACAGGGGAAAAGAGACCCAGTACTTC.

This clonotype was seen a handful of times. V is TRBV10-2 and J is TRBJ2-5; tentatively, D is TRBD1 (6 bases). Trimming pared 4 bases from V and 5 bases from J, leaving 14 bases between. This CDR3 spans 14 amino acids. Germline CDR1 is WSHSY and CDR2 is SAAADI. The CDR3 nucleotides are TGCGCCAGCAGTGGGGGGCGGATCTCGGAGACCCAGTACTTC. It specifies CASSGGRISETQYF.

This clonotype was observed at least ten times. V usage is TRBV29-1 and J usage is TRBJ2-5; tentatively, D is TRBD1 (5 bases). Per germline, CDR1 SQVTM and CDR2 ANQGSEA. V was shortened by 4 bases and J by 5 bases, with 17 bases between the two germline ends. The CDR3 is 14 residues long. CDR3 loop: CSVVLETVRETQYF. The CDR3 DNA follows: TGCAGCGTTGTCCTAGAGACAGTACGGGAGACCCAGTACTTC. Using reference TRBV29-1 and TRBJ2-5 for the parts outside the CDR3, the full variable domain is SAVISQKPSRDICQRGTSLTIQCQVDSQVTMMFWYRQQPGQSLTLIATANQGSEATYESGFVIDKFPISRPNLTFSTLTVSNMSPEDSSIYLCSVVLETVRETQYFGPGTRLLVL.

The chain is built from TRBV7-3 and TRBJ2-2; D remains unclear. CDR1 is SGHTA, CDR2 FQGTGA, per germline. CDR3 size: 15 residues. With 1 base removed from V and 0 bases from J, the gap between germline ends came to 6 bases. CDR3 in amino acids: CASSLMAANTGELFF. Here the CDR3 DNA reads TGTGCCAGCAGCTTAATGGCAGCGAACACCGGGGAGCTGTTTTTT.

This chain joins TRBV20-1 and TRBJ1-6, with TRBD1 matching over 9 bases. The CDR3 runs to 18 residues. Losses at the gene ends were 6 bases for V and 1 base for J; bases not matched to a gene: 13. Germline V lookup: CDR1 DFQATT, CDR2 SNEGSKA (reference sequence). CDR3 protein: CSAITPGQGISYNSPLHF. The CDR3 DNA sequence: TGCAGTGCGATTACCCCGGGACAGGGCATATCCTATAATTCACCCCTCCACTTT.

V gene TRBV7-2 combines with J gene TRBJ2-3; 8 bases are a match to TRBD2. V gave up 3 bases and J gave up 4 bases; unmatched junction bases: 3. CDR3 length: 14 amino acids. Germline values: CDR1 SGHTA, CDR2 FQGNSA. The CDR3 bases are TGTGCCAGCAGCTTGCGGGAGGTCCCAGATACGCAGTATTTT. Translation: CASSLREVPDTQYF.

This chain links TRBV7-8 with TRBJ2-3, with 11 bases identical to TRBD2. The germline CDR1 and CDR2 sequences are SGHVS and FQNEAQ. The CDR3 has 22 amino acids. Unmatched junction bases numbered 22, after V lost 5 bases and J lost 0 bases. CDR3 in amino acids: CASSPSGVAGGGDSFSTDTQYF. The DNA of the CDR3 is TGTGCCAGCAGCCCCTCGGGGGTAGCGGGAGGGGGGGATAGTTTTAGCACAGATACGCAGTATTTT.

A note on this clonotype: It may be a read error: a sequence one base away is much more abundant. J is TRBJ2-3 and V is TRBV7-2, with no clear D. Trimming removed 4 bases from V and 0 bases from J, with 8 bases in between. The CDR3 covers 14 residues. In germline, CDR1 is SGHTA, CDR2 FQGNSA. DNA for the CDR3: TGTGCCAGCAGCTCTATTCCTAGCACAGATACGCAGTATTTT. Translation: CASSSIPSTDTQYF.

In this sample, this clonotype turned up many times. The chain employs TRBV30 and TRBJ1-2; no reliable D call. CDR1 and CDR2 (germline): GTSNPN, SVGIG (reference sequence). Trimming left V 4 bases short and J 2 bases short, with 11 bases between. CDR3 size: 13 residues. CDR3 residues: CAWTALGNYGYTF. CDR3 nucleotide sequence: TGTGCCTGGACGGCACTGGGGAACTATGGCTACACCTTC.

Comment on this clonotype: A much larger clone sits a single nucleotide away, making a read error possible. This sequence joins TRBV12-3 or TRBV12-4 and TRBJ2-7; 11 positions match TRBD2. This CDR3 comprises 17 residues. Trimming removed 2 bases from V and 5 bases from J; junction bases left unmatched: 11. In DNA form, the CDR3 reads TGTGCCAGCAGTTTAATCCTGCGACTAGCGGGGTGTCACGAGCAGTACTTC. Translating it yields CASSLILRLAGCHEQYF.

This chain joins TRBV5-1 and TRBJ2-1, with D hard to call. The CDR3 is 16 residues long. CDR1 is SGHRS and CDR2 is YFSETQ in the germline V gene. The germline V and J ends were trimmed by 1 base and 9 bases, with 20 bases remaining between them. This chain's CDR3 is CASSLTAEIRAGEQFF. The CDR3 region has the DNA TGCGCCAGCAGCTTGACCGCGGAGATCCGCGCTGGTGAGCAGTTCTTC.

The CDR3 reads CASSFYGNYYGYTF. CDR3 coding DNA: TGTGCCAGCAGTTTTTATGGGAATTACTATGGCTACACCTTC. The chain is built from TRBV12-3 or TRBV12-4 and TRBJ1-2, with D unclear. This CDR3 region has 14 residues. V lost 3 bases to trimming and J lost 3 bases, with 11 bases between them.

The chain recombines TRBV6-5 with TRBJ1-1, with TRBD1 matching over 8 bases. The trim removed 6 bases at V and 1 base at J, leaving 7 bases unmatched. The CDR3 covers 15 residues. CDR1 is MNHEY and CDR2 is SVGAGI in the germline V gene. DNA for the CDR3: TGTGCCAGCAGCTACGACGACAGGGGGAACACTGAAGCTTTCTTT. The encoded protein is CASSYDDRGNTEAFF.

This clonotype was counted between two and nine times. This sequence joins TRBV2 and TRBJ2-7; D is possibly TRBD1 or TRBD2 (6 bases each). The CDR3 totals 14 residues. V dropped 3 bases and J dropped 7 bases, with 16 bases sitting between them. Germline V gives CDR1 SNHLY, CDR2 FYNNEI. DNA for the CDR3: TGTGCCAGCAGTGACTCGGGGGCCCTTGGGGAGCAGTACTTC. This gives the protein CASSDSGALGEQYF.

The chain recombines TRBV28 with TRBJ1-1; no definite D call. Germline V gives CDR1 MDHEN, CDR2 SYDVKM. There are 13 residues in the CDR3. Trimming cost V 2 bases and J 3 bases, with 7 bases left between them. CDR3: CASSLIPYTEAFF. The CDR3 DNA reads TGTGCCAGCAGTTTAATCCCGTACACTGAAGCTTTCTTT.

CDR3 DNA: TGTGCCAGCAGCTTGGAAAATTCCCGTAACTATGGCTACACCTTC. Its translation is CASSLENSRNYGYTF. The chain couples TRBV5-4 to TRBJ1-2; no firm D call. The CDR3 is made up of 15 amino acids. V was shortened by 0 bases and J by 1 base, with 10 bases between the two germline ends. Germline V lookup: CDR1 SGHNT, CDR2 YYREEE (reference sequence).

V gene TRBV11-2 combines with J gene TRBJ1-2, with a tentative D call TRBD1 (5 bases). With 4 bases removed from V and 8 bases from J, the gap between germline ends came to 20 bases. CDR1 and CDR2 from the germline V gene are SGHAT and FQNNGV. The CDR3 is 15 residues long. In DNA, the CDR3 is TGTGCCAGCAGCTCCCGAGGAGGATTGGGGGACGGCTACACCTTC. It translates to CASSSRGGLGDGYTF. The variable domain in full, with the rest retrieved from reference TRBV11-2 and TRBJ1-2, is EAGVAQSPRYKIIEKRQSVAFWCNPISGHATLYWYQQILGQGPKLLIQFQNNGVVDDSQLPKDRFSAERLKGVDSTLKIQPAKLEDSAVYLCASSSRGGLGDGYTFGSGTRLTVV.

Comments on this clonotype: No conserved phenylalanine or tryptophan ends this CDR3, so it is likely a read error. The rearrangement links TRBV5-1 to TRBJ1-2; D gene ambiguous. Germline loops: CDR1 SGHRS, CDR2 YFSETQ. The CDR3 sequence is 14 residues long. The V end was cut by 2 bases, the J end by 8 bases, with 16 bases between. The CDR3: CASSFGPPFYGYTV. The CDR3 nucleotides read TGCGCCAGCAGCTTTGGACCCCCGTTCTACGGCTACACCGTC.

The chain has TRBV12-3 or TRBV12-4 and TRBJ2-1; D is uncertain. The CDR3 runs to 13 residues. Trimming took 3 bases from V and 10 from J, leaving 13 bases between them. CDR3 bases: TGTGCCAGCAGTTTCTCGGGCCAACCAGAGCAGTTCTTC. Translating it yields CASSFSGQPEQFF.

This clonotype was counted only a few times. This chain uses TRBV20-1 with TRBJ2-1; possibly TRBD2 for D (5 bases). Trimming stripped 0 bases from V and 6 bases from J, with 15 bases between. Germline V gene sequence: CDR1 DFQATT, CDR2 SNEGSKA (reference sequence). The CDR3 runs to 15 residues. This CDR3 reads CSARDGGRYRNEQFF. CDR3 coding DNA: TGCAGTGCTAGAGATGGTGGGAGATACCGCAATGAGCAGTTCTTC.

This clonotype was recorded a few times. This chain uses TRBV7-8 with TRBJ1-1; D is unresolved. Trimming removed 2 bases at V and 2 bases at J, with 12 bases between. Germline CDR1 and CDR2: SGHVS and FQNEAQ. The CDR3 totals 15 residues. In DNA, the CDR3 is TGTGCCAGCAGCTTACAGACTCCAGGAAACACTGAAGCTTTCTTT. Residues: CASSLQTPGNTEAFF.

This clonotype was found a few times. The V gene is TRBV2, the J gene TRBJ2-3, with TRBD1 identical over 9 bases. CDR1 is SNHLY and CDR2 is FYNNEI in the germline V gene. This CDR3 has 13 residues. J was trimmed by 5 bases and V by 8 bases; bases with no gene match: 5. CDR3 amino acids: CASGQGQGDTQYF. CDR3 nucleotide sequence: TGTGCCAGCGGACAGGGGCAGGGAGATACGCAGTATTTT.

This clonotype was recorded a few times. The chain is built from TRBV24-1 and TRBJ1-5; 8 bases fit TRBD1. CDR1 KGHDR and CDR2 SFDVKD come from the germline V gene. The CDR3 is 14 amino acids. V was clipped by 10 bases and J by 1 base; unmatched bases: 5. For the CDR3, the DNA is TGTGCCACTTGGACAGGGCTAAGCAATCAGCCCCAGCATTTT. This sequence encodes CATWTGLSNQPQHF.

This chain links TRBV14 with TRBJ2-3; D is unresolved. This CDR3 has 11 amino acids. Trimming removed 3 bases from V and 14 bases from J, with 12 bases in between. Germline V gene data show CDR1 as SGHDN and CDR2 as FVKESK. CDR3 DNA: TGTGCCAGCAGCCAGGATCGAGTTAGGTATTTT. It translates to CASSQDRVRYF.

This clonotype was seen at least ten times. CDR3 protein: CASSKRSAGGPHYEQYF. CDR3 in DNA: TGTGCCAGCAGCAAAAGGTCGGCAGGTGGGCCACACTACGAGCAGTACTTC. V and J are TRBV21-1 and TRBJ2-7; the D call of TRBD1 is as the table states it, not checked on the DNA. TRBV21-1 is assigned pseudogene status. The CDR3 has 17 amino acids.

The V call is TRBV20-1, the J call TRBJ1-1; D gene ambiguous. Germline CDR1 reads DFQATT; CDR2 reads SNEGSKA (reference sequence). The V gene lost 4 bases and the J gene lost 0 bases, with 18 bases spanning the gap. The CDR3 loop spans 16 amino acids. CDR3 coding DNA: TGCAGTGCTAAGGGCTCGGAGAGAGTCATGAACACTGAAGCTTTCTTT. As protein: CSAKGSERVMNTEAFF.